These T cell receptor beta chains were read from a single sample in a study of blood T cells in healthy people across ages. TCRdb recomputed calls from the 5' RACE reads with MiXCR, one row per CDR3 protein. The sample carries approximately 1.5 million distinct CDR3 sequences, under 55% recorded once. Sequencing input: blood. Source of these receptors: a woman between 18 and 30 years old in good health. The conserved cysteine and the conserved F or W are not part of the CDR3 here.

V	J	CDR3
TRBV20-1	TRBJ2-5	SARVQGYNEQY
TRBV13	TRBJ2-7	ASSSPRLPSVCEQY
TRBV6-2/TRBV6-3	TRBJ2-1	ASTQWGAAYNEQF
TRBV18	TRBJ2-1	ASSPPRTGLMNEQF
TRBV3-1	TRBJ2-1	ASSQDVSYEQF
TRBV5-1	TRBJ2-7	ASSPETGVLSYEQY
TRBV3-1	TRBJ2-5	ASSQDYAGQETQY
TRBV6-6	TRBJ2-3	ASSYTAAGYDTQY
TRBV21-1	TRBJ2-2	ASPGDKEGGTGELF
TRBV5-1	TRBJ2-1	ASRARGSSYNEQF
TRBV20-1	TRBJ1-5	SASRTGTLYSNQPQH
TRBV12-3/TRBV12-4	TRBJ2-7	ASTSRDRGNEQY
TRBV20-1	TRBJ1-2	SAQGDYGYT
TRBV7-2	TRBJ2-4	ASSASQVVNIQY
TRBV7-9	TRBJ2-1	ASSPSPLSGRSYNEQF
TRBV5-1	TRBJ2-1	ASSWASGDTHEQF
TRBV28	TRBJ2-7	ASSSLAGVRNEQY
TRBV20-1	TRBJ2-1	SAITAYEQF
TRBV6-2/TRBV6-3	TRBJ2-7	ASSYYGPTYEQY
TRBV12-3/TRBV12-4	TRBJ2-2	ASSLAGYTGELF
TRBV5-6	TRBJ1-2	ASSPVAGDGYT
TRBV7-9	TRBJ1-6	ASTFGDSPLH
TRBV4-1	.	ASSHRTGVTYEQY
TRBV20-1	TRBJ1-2	SAKQGVANYGYT
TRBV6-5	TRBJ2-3	ASSYSHGLAGNTDTQY
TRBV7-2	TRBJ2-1	ASSLALGFVYNEQF
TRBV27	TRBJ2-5	ASSYQGAEETQD
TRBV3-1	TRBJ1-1	ASSVLVKGNTEAF
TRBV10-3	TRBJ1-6	AISSGGGSDSPLH
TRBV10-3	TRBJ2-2	AAKGETGELF
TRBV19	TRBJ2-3	ASSPATSGGLTDTQY
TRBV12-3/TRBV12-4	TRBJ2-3	ASSHGTTDTQY